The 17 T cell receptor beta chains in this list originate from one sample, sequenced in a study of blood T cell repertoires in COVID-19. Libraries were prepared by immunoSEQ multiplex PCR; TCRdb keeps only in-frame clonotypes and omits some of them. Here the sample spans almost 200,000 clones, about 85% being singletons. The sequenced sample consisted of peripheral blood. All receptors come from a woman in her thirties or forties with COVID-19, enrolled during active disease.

The CDR3 is CASNGGEGRQPQHF. In DNA form, the CDR3 reads TGTGCCAGCAATGGGGGGGAGGGTCGTCAGCCCCAGCATTTT. This sequence joins TRBV6-6 and TRBJ1-5, with D possibly TRBD1 on 5 matching bases. The V end lost 7 bases, the J end lost 6 bases, and 16 bases lay between the germline ends. There are 14 residues in the CDR3. Germline-derived CDR1 and CDR2 are MNHNY and SVGAGI (reference sequence).

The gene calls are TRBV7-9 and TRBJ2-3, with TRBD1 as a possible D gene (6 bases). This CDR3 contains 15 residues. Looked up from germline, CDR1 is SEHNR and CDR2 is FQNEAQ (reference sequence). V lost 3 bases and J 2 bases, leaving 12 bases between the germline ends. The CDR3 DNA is TGTGCCAGCAGCTTGGGCGGACAGTTCACAGATACGCAGTATTTT. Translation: CASSLGGQFTDTQYF.

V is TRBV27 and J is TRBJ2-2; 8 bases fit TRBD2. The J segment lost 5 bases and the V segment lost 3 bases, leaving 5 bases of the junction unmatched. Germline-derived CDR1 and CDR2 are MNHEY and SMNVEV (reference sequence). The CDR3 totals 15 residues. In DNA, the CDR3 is TGTGCCAGCAGTTTCGGTAGCGGGGCTACCGGGGAGCTGTTTTTT. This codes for CASSFGSGATGELFF.

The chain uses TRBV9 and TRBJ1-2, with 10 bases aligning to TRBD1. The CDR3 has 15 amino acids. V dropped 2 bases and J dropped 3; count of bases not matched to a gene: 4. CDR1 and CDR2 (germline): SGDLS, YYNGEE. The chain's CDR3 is CASSVGTGVDYGYTF. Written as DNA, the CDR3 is TGTGCCAGCAGCGTGGGGACAGGGGTGGACTATGGCTACACCTTC.

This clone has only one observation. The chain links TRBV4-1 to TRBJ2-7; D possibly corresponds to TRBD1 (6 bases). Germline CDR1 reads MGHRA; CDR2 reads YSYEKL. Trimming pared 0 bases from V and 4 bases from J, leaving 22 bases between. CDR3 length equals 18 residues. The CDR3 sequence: CASSQERGSNIVSYEQYF. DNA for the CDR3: TGCGCCAGCAGCCAAGAGAGGGGGTCTAATATCGTTTCATACGAGCAGTACTTC.

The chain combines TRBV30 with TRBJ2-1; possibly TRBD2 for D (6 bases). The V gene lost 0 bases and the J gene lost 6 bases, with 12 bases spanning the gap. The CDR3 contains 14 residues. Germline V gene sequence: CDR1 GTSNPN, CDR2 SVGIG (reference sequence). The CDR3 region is CAWSVGGNGNEQFF. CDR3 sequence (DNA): TGTGCCTGGAGTGTAGGCGGGAACGGCAATGAGCAGTTCTTC. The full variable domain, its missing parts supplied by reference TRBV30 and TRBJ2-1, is SQTIHQWPATLVQPVGSPLSLECTVEGTSNPNLYWYRQAAGRGLQLLFYSVGIGQISSEVPQNLSASRPQDRQFILSSKKLLLSDSGFYLCAWSVGGNGNEQFFGPGTRLTVL.

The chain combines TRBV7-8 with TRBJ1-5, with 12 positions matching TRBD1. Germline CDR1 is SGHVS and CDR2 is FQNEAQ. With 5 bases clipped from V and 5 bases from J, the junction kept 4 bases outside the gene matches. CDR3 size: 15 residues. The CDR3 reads CASSIRDRGHQPQHF. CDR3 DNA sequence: TGTGCCAGCAGCATCCGGGACAGGGGGCATCAGCCCCAGCATTTT.

CDR3 protein: CASSFESGVDTEAFF. Here the CDR3 DNA reads TGCGCCAGCAGCTTTGAGTCGGGAGTTGACACTGAAGCTTTCTTT. The chain combines TRBV5-1 with TRBJ1-1; D gene ambiguous. Trimming took 2 bases from V and 3 from J, leaving 14 bases between them. The CDR3 extends over 15 amino acids. Germline-derived CDR1 and CDR2 are SGHRS and YFSETQ.

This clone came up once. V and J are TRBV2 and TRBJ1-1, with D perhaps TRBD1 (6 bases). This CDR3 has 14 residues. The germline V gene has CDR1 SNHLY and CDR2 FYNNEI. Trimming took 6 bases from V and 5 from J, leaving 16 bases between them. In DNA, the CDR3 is TGTGCCAGCAGCGGGATCAGGGGAGGGACTGAAGCTTTCTTT. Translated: CASSGIRGGTEAFF.

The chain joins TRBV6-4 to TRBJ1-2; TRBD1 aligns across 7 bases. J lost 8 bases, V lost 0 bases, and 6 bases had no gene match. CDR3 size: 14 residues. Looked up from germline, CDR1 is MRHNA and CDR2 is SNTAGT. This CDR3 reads CASSDSEGAEGYTF. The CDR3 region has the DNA TGTGCCAGCAGTGACTCGGAGGGGGCGGAGGGCTACACCTTC.

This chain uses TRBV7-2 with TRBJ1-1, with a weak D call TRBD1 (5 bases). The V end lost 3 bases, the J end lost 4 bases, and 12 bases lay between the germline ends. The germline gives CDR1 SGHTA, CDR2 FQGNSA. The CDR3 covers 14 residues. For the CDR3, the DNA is TGTGCCAGCAGCTTCCAGGGTTGGAGCACTGAAGCTTTCTTT. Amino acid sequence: CASSFQGWSTEAFF.

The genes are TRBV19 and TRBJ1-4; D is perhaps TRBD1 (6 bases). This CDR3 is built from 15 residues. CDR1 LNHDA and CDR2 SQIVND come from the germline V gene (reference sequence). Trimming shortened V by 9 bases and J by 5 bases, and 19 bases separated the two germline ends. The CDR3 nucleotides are TGTGCCAGATCAGGGGCGTTGACCCGAAATGAAAAACTGTTTTTT. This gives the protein CARSGALTRNEKLFF.

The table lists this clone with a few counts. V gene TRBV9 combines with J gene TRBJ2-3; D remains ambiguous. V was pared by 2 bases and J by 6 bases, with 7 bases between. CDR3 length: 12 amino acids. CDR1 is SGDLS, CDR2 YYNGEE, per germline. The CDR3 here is CASSVYADTQYF. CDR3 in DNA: TGTGCCAGCAGCGTCTACGCGGATACGCAGTATTTT.

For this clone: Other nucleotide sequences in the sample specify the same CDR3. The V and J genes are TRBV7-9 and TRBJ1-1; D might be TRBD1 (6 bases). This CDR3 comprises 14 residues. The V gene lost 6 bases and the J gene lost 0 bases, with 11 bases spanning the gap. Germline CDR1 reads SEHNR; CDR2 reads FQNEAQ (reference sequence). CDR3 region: CASRPTGMNTEAFF. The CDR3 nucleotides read TGTGCCAGCAGGCCGACAGGAATGAACACTGAAGCTTTCTTT.

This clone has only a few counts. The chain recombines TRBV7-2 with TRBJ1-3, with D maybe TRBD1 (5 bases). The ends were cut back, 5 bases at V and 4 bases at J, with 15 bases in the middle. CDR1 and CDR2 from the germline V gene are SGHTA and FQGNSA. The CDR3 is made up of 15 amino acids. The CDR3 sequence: CASSPVGGAGNTIYF. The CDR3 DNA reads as TGTGCCAGCAGCCCTGTTGGAGGGGCAGGAAACACCATATATTTT.

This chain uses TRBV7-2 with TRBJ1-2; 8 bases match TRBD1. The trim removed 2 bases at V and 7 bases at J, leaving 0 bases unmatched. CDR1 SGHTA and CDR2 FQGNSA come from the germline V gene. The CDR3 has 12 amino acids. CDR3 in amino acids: CASSLTGGGYTF. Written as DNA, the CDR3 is TGTGCCAGCAGCTTAACAGGGGGTGGCTACACCTTC.

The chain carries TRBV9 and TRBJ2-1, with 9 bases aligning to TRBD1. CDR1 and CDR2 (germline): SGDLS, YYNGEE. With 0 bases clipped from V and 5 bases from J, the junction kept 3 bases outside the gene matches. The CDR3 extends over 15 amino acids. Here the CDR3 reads CASSVGGTGNNEQFF. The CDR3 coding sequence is TGTGCCAGCAGCGTAGGGGGGACAGGGAACAATGAGCAGTTCTTC.